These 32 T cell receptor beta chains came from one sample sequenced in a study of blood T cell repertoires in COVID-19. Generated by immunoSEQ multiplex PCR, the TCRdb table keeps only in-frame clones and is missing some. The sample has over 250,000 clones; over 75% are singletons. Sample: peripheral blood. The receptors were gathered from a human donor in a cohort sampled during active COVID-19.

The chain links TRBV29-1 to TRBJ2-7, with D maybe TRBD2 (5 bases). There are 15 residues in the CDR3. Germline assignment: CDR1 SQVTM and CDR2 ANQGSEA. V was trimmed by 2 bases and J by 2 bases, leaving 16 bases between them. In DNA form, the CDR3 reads TGCAGCGTTGAAAAGGGAGAGCGGACGCCCTACGAGCAGTACTTC. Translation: CSVEKGERTPYEQYF.

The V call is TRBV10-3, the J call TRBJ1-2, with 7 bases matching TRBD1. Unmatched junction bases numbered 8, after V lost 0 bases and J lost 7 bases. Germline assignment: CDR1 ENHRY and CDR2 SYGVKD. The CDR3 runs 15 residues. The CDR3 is CAISESKRQGSGYTF. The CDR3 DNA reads TGTGCCATCAGTGAGTCCAAGCGACAGGGCTCTGGCTACACCTTC.

The CDR3 loop reads CASSTQGQAVSYTF. The CDR3 nucleotides read TGCGCCAGCAGCACACAAGGACAGGCAGTGAGCTACACCTTC. The chain uses TRBV5-1 and TRBJ1-2; 7 nucleotides align to TRBD1. Per germline, CDR1 SGHRS and CDR2 YFSETQ. After removal of 4 bases from V and 9 bases from J, the junction contained 12 bases not matched to a gene. This CDR3 is built from 14 residues.

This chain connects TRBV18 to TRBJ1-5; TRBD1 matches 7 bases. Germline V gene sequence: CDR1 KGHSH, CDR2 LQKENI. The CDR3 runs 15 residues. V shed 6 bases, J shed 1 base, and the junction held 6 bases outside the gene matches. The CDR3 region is CASSSSGQSNQPQHF. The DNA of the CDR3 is TGTGCCAGCTCTTCATCGGGACAGAGCAATCAGCCCCAGCATTTT.

The CDR3, as DNA: TGTGCCAGCAGCTTAGCGCTTAGCCGCAATGAGCAGTTCTTC. Its protein is CASSLALSRNEQFF. The chain links TRBV7-2 to TRBJ2-1; D not resolved. Germline-derived CDR1 and CDR2 are SGHTA and FQGNSA. CDR3 length: 14 residues. V was pared by 0 bases and J by 6 bases, with 9 bases between.

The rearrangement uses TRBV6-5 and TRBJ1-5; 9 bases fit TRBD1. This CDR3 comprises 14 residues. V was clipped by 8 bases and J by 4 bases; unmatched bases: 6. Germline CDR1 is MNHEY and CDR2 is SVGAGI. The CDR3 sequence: CASRKGTGNQPQHF. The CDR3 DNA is TGTGCCAGCCGGAAGGGGACAGGGAATCAGCCCCAGCATTTT.

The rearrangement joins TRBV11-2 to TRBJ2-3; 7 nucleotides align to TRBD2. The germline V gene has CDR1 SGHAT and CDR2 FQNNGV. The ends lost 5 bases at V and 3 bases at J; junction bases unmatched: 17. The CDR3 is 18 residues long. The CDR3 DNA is TGTGCCAGCAGCCCCTTCCCCCCGACTAGCCCGGTAACAGATACGCAGTATTTT. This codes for CASSPFPPTSPVTDTQYF. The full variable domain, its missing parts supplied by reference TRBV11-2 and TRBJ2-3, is EAGVAQSPRYKIIEKRQSVAFWCNPISGHATLYWYQQILGQGPKLLIQFQNNGVVDDSQLPKDRFSAERLKGVDSTLKIQPAKLEDSAVYLCASSPFPPTSPVTDTQYFGPGTRLTVL.

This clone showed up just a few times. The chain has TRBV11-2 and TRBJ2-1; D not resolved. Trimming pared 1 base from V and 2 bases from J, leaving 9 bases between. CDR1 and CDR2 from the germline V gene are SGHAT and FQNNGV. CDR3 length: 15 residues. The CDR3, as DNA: TGTGCCAGCAGCTTAGTTCGTCACACCTACAATGAGCAGTTCTTC. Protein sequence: CASSLVRHTYNEQFF.

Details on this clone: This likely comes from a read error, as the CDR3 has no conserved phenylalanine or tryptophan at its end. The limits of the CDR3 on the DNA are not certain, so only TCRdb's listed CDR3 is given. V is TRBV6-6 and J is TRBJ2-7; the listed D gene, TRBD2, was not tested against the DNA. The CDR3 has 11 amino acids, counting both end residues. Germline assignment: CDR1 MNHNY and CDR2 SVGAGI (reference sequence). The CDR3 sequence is CASSYNVLVFI.

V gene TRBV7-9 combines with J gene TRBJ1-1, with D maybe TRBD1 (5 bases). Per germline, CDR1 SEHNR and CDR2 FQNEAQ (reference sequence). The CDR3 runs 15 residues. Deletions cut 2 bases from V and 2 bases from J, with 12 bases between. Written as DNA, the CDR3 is TGTGCCAGCAGCTTAACGACCGGGGGAAACACTGAAGCTTTCTTT. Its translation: CASSLTTGGNTEAFF.

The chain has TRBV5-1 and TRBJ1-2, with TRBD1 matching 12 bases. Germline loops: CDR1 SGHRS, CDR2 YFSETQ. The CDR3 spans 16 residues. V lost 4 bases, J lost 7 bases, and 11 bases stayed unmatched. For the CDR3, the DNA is TGCGCCAGCAGCCCGCCCGGGACAGGGGGCTTCGCTGGCTACACCTTC. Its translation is CASSPPGTGGFAGYTF. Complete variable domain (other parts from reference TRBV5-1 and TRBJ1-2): KAGVTQTPRYLIKTRGQQVTLSCSPISGHRSVSWYQQTPGQGLQFLFEYFSETQRNKGNFPGRFSGRQFSNSRSEMNVSTLELGDSALYLCASSPPGTGGFAGYTFGSGTRLTVV.

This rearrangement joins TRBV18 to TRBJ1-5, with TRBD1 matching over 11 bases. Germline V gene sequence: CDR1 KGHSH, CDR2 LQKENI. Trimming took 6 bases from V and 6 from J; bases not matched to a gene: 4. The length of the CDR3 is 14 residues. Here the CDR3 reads CASSWGQGVQPQHF. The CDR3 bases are TGTGCCAGCTCCTGGGGACAGGGGGTTCAGCCCCAGCATTTT.

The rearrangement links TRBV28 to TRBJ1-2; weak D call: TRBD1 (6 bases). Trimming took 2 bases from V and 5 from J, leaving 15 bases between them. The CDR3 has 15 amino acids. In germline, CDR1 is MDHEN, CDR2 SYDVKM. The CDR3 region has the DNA TGTGCCAGCAGTTTAGAAGGTGGGAGGGGGTATGGCTACACCTTC. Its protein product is CASSLEGGRGYGYTF.

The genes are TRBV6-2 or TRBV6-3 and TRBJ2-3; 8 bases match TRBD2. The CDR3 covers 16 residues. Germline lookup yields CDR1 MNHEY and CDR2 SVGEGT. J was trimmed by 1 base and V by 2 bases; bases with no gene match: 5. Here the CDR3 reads CASSYQRGTGTDTQYF. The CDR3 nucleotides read TGTGCCAGCAGTTACCAGCGGGGGACGGGCACAGATACGCAGTATTTT.

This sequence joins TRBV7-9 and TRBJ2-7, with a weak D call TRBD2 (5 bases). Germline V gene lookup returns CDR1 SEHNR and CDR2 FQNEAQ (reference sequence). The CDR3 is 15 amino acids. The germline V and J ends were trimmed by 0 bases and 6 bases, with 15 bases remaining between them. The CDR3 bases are TGTGCCAGCAGCTTAGCAGTACCAGGCCGGGGCGAGCAGTACTTC. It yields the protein CASSLAVPGRGEQYF.

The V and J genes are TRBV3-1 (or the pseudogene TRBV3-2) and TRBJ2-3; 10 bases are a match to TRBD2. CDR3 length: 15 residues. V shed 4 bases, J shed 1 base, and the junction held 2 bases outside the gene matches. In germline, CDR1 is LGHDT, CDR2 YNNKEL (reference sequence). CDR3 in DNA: TGTGCCAGCAGCCGGACTAGCGGACGCACAGATACGCAGTATTTT. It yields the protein CASSRTSGRTDTQYF.

CDR3 loop: CASSQVLAGGRVWYF. As DNA, the CDR3 is TGCGCCAGCAGTCAAGTACTAGCGGGAGGCCGCGTGTGGTACTTC. The V gene is TRBV23-1, the J gene TRBJ2-5; 12 bases are a match to TRBD2. TRBV23-1 is identified as an open reading frame with a role that is uncertain. After removal of 2 bases from V and 13 bases from J, the junction contained 11 bases not matched to a gene. The CDR3 covers 15 residues.

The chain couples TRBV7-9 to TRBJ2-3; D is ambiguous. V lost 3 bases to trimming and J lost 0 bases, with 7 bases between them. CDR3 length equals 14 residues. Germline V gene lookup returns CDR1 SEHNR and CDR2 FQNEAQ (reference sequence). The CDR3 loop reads CASSLSLSTDTQYF. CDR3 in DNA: TGTGCCAGCAGCTTGAGCCTTAGCACAGATACGCAGTATTTT.

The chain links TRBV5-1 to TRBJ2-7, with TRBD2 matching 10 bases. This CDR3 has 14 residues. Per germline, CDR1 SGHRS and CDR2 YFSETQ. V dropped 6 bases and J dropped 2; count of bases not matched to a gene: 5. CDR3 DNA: TGCGCCAGCAAGTCGGGACTAGCGCCCTACGAGCAGTACTTC. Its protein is CASKSGLAPYEQYF.

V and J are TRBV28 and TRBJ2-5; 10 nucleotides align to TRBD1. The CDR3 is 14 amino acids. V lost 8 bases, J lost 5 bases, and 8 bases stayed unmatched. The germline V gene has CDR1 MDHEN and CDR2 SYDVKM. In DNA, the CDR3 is TGTGCCAGCTCTGGGACAGGGGTCGGTGAGACCCAGTACTTC. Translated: CASSGTGVGETQYF.

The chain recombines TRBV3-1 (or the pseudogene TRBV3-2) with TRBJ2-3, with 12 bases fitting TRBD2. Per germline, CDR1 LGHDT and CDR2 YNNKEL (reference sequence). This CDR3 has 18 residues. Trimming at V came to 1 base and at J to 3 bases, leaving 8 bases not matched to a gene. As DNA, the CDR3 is TGTGCCAGCAGCCAAGTGTCGACTAGCGGGAGTAGGACAGATACGCAGTATTTT. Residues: CASSQVSTSGSRTDTQYF.

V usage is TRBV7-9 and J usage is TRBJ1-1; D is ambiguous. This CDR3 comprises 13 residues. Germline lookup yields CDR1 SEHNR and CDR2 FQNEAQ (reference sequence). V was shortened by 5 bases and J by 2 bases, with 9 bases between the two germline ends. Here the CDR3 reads CASSAQVNTEAFF. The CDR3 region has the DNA TGTGCCAGCAGCGCTCAGGTAAACACTGAAGCTTTCTTT.

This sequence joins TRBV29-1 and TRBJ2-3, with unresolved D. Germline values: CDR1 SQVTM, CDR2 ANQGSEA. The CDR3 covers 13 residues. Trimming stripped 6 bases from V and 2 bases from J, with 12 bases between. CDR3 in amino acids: CSVGRGYTDTQYF. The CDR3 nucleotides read TGCAGCGTAGGTCGAGGTTACACAGATACGCAGTATTTT.

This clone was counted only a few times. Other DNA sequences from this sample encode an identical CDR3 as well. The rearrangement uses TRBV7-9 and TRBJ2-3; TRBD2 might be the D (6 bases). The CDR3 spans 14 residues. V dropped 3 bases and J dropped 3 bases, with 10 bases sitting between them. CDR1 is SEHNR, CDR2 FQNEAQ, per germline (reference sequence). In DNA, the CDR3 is TGTGCCAGCAGCTTGGCGGGACCGACAGATACGCAGTATTTT. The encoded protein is CASSLAGPTDTQYF.

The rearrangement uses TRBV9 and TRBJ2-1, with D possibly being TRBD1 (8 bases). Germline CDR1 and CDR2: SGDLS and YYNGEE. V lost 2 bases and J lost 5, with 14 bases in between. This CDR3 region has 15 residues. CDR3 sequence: CASSVTGGGDNEQFF. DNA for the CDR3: TGTGCCAGCAGCGTCACAGGGGGAGGGGACAATGAGCAGTTCTTC.

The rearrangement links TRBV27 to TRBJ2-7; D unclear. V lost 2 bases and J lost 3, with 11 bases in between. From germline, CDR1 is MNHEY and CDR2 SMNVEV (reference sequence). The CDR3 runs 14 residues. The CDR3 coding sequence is TGTGCCAGCAGTTTACTCTCCAGGTACTACGAGCAGTACTTC. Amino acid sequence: CASSLLSRYYEQYF.

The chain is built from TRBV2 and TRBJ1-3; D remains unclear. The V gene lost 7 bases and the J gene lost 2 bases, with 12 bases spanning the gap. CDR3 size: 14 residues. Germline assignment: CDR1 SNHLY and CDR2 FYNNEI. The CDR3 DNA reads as TGTGCCAGCATGGAGGCTGAGACTGGAAACACCATATATTTT. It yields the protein CASMEAETGNTIYF.

CDR3 sequence: CASSQVWRGEAFF. The CDR3, as DNA: TGTGCCAGCAGCCAAGTCTGGAGGGGTGAGGCTTTCTTT. The gene calls are TRBV3-1 (or the pseudogene TRBV3-2) and TRBJ1-1; a weak D match, TRBD1 (5 bases). The CDR3 is made up of 13 amino acids. Germline-derived CDR1 and CDR2 are LGHDT and YNNKEL (reference sequence). V shed 1 base and J shed 11 bases, with 14 bases lying between them.

The CDR3 here is CASSQEKGAGGRAFGDEQYF. CDR3 sequence (DNA): TGCGCCAGCAGCCAAGAGAAGGGGGCGGGGGGCAGGGCCTTTGGGGACGAGCAGTACTTC. The chain employs TRBV4-1 and TRBJ2-7, with D perhaps matching TRBD2 (8 bases). The germline CDR1 and CDR2 sequences are MGHRA and YSYEKL. The V end was cut by 0 bases, the J end by 5 bases, with 29 bases between. The CDR3 extends over 20 amino acids.

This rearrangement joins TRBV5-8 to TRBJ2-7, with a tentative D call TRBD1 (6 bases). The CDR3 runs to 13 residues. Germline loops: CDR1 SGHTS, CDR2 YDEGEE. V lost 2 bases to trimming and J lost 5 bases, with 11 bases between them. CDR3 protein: CASSFTGSHEQYF. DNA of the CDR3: TGTGCCAGCAGCTTCACAGGGTCTCACGAGCAGTACTTC.

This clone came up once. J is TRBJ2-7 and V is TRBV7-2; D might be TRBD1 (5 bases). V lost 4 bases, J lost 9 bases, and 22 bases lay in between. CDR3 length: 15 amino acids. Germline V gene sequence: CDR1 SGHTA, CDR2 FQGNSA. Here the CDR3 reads CASSSTLGPSAGQYF. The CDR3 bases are TGTGCCAGCAGCTCTACATTGGGGCCCTCGGCCGGGCAGTACTTC.

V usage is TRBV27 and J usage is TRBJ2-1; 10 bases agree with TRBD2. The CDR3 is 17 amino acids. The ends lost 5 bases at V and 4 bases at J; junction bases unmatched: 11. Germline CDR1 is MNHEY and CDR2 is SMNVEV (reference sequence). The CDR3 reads CASSPRTSGRRYNEQFF. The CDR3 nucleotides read TGTGCCAGCAGTCCACGGACTAGCGGACGTCGGTACAATGAGCAGTTCTTC.